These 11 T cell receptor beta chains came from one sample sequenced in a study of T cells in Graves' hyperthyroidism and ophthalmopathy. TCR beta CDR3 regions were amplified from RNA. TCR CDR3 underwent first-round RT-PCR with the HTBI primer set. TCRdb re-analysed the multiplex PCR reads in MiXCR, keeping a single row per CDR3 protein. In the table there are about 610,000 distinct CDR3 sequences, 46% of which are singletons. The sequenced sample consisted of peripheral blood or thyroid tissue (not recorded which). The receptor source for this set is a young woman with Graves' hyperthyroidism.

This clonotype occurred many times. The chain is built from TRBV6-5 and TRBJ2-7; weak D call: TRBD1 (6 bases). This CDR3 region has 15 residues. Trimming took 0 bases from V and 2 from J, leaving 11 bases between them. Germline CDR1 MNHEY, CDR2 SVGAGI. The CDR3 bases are TGTGCCAGCAGTTACTCCAACAGGGAACCCTACGAGCAGTACTTC. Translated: CASSYSNREPYEQYF.

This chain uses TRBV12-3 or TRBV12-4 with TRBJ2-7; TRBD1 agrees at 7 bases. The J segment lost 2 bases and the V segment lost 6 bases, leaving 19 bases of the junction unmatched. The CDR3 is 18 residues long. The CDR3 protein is CASSQALSETGRPYEQYF. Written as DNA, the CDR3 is TGTGCCAGCAGCCAAGCCCTATCGGAGACAGGGCGACCCTACGAGCAGTACTTC.

CDR3 residues: CSLSDRGSTEAFF. CDR3 nucleotides: TGCAGCTTGTCGGACAGGGGAAGCACTGAAGCTTTCTTT. This chain uses TRBV29-1 with TRBJ1-1; 9 bases are shared with TRBD1. Germline lookup yields CDR1 SQVTM and CDR2 ANQGSEA. V shed 8 bases and J 4 bases; nucleotides not matched to a gene: 8. CDR3 length: 13 residues.

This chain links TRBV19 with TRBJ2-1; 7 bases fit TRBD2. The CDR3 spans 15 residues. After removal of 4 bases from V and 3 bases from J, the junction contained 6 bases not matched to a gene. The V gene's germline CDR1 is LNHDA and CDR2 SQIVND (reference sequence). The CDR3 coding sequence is TGTGCCAGTAGTACTAGCGGAGGGAACTACAATGAGCAGTTCTTC. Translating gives CASSTSGGNYNEQFF.

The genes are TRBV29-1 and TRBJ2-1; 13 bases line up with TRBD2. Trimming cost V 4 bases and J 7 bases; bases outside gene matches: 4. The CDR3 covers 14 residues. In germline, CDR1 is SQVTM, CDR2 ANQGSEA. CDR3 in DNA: TGCAGCGTTGCATGGACTAGCGGGAGTAATGAGCAGTTCTTC. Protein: CSVAWTSGSNEQFF.

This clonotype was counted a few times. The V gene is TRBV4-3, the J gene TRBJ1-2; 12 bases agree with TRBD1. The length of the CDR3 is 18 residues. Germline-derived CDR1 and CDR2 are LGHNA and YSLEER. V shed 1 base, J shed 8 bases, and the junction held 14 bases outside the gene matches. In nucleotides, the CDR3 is TGCGCCAGCAGCCAAGGCACCGGGACAGGGGGCTTGGAAGACGGCTACACCTTC. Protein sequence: CASSQGTGTGGLEDGYTF.

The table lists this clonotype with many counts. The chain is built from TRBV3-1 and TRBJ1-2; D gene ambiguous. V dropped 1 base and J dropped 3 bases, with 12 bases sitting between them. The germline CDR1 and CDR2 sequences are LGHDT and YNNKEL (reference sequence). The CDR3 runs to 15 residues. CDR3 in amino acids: CASSQARGVDYGYTF. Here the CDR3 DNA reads TGTGCCAGCAGCCAAGCCCGAGGAGTTGACTATGGCTACACCTTC.

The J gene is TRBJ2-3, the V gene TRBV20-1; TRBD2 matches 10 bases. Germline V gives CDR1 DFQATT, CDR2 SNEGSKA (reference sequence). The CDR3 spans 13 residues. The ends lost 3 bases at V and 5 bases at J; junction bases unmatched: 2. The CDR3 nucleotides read TGCAGTGCTAGGGTAGCGGGGGGAGATACGCAGTATTTT. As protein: CSARVAGGDTQYF.

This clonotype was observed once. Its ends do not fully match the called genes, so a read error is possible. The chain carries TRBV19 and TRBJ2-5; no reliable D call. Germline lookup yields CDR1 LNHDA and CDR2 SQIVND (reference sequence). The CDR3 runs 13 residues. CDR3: CANSHIYKETQYF. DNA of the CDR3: TGTGCCAATAGTCACATCTATAAAGAGACCCAGTACTTC.

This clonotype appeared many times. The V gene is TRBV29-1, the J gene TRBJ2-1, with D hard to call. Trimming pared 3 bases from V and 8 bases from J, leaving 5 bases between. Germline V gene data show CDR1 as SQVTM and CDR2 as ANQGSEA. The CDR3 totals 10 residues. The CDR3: CSVDRDEQFF. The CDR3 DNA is TGCAGCGTTGATAGGGATGAGCAGTTCTTC.

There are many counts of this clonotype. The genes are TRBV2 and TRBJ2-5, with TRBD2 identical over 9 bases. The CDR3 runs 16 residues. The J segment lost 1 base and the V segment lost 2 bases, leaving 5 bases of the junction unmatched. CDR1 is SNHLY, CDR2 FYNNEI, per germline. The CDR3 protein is CASSETWTSVQETQYF. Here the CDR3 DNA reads TGTGCCAGCAGTGAAACCTGGACTAGCGTCCAAGAGACCCAGTACTTC.